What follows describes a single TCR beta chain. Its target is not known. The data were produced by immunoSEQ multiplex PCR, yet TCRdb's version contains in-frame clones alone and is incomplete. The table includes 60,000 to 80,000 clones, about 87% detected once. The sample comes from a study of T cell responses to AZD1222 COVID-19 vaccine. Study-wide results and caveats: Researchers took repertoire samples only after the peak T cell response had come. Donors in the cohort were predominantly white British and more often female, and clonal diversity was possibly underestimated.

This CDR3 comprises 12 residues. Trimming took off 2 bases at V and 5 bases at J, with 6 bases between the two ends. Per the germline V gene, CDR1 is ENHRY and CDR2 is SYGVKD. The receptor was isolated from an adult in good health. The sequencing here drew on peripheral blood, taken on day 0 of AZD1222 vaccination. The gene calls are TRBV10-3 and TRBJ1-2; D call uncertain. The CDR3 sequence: CAISERRYGYTF. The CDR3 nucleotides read TGTGCCATCAGTGAGCGGAGGTATGGCTACACCTTC.